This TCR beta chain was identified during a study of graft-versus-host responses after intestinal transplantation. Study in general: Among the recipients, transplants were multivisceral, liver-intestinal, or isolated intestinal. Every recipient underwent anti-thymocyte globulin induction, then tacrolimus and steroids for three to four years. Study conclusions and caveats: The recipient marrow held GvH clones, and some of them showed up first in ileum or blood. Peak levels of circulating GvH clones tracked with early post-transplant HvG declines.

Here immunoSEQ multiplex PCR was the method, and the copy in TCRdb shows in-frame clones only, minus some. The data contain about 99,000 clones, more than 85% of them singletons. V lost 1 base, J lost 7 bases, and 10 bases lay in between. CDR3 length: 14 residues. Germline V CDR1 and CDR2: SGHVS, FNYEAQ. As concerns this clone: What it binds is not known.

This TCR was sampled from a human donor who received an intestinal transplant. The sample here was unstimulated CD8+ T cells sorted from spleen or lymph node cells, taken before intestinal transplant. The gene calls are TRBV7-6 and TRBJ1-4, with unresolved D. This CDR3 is CASSLVEGGEKLFF. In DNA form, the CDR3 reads TGTGCCAGCAGCTTAGTGGAAGGAGGTGAAAAACTGTTTTTT.